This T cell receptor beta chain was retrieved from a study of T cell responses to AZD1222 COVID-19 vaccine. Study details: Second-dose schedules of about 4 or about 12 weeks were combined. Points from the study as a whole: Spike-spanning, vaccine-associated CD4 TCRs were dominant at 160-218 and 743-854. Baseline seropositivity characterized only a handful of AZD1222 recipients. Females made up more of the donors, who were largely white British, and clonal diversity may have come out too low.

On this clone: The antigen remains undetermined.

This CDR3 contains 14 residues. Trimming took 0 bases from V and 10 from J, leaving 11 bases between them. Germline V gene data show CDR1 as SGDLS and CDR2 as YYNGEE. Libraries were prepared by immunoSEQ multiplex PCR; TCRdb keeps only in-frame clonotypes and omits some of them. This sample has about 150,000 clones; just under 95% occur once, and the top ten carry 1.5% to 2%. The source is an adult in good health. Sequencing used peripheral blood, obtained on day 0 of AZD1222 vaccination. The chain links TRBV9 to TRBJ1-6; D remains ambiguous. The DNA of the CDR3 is TGTGCCAGCAGCGTAGGAGGCGTCGGGTCACCCCTCCACTTT. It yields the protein CASSVGGVGSPLHF. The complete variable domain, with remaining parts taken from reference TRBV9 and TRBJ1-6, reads DSGVTQTPKHLITATGQRVTLRCSPRSGDLSVYWYQQSLDQGLQFLIQYYNGEERAKGNILERFSAQQFPDLHSELNLSSLELGDSALYFCASSVGGVGSPLHFGNGTRLTVT.